Shown below are 3 T cell receptor beta chains from a single sample sequenced in a study of cytomegalovirus exposure and HLA in healthy donors (dated by TCRdb to about 2017). Receptor amplification or capture employed the immunoSEQ multiplex PCR assay. For the multiplex PCR, a mixture combining 60 forward primers for TCR Vbeta segments and 13 reverse primers for TCR Jbeta segments was used. TCRdb took over this immuneACCESS table, retaining in-frame rearrangements with V and J assigned. Such tables are incomplete; in checked studies, under half of the missing clones stem from an unresolved V gene, and the remainder is unexplained. The sample data list over 140,000 clones, and 80% of these were observed just once. The biggest ten clones account for about 2.4% of the sample. Input material: PBMCs. These receptors all come from a middle-aged man in good health and CMV-seronegative.

The chain uses TRBV2 and TRBJ2-5, with TRBD1 identical over 8 bases. The CDR3 covers 13 residues. The ends lost 6 bases at V and 4 bases at J; junction bases unmatched: 4. Germline assignment: CDR1 SNHLY and CDR2 FYNNEI. CDR3 sequence reads: CASRLTGGETQYF. For the CDR3, the DNA is TGTGCCAGCAGGCTAACAGGGGGAGAGACCCAGTACTTC.

The chain has TRBV30 and TRBJ2-7; TRBD1 aligns across 7 bases. This CDR3 is built from 13 residues. Germline V gene lookup returns CDR1 GTSNPN and CDR2 SVGIG (reference sequence). Losses at the gene ends were 8 bases for V and 3 bases for J; bases not matched to a gene: 10. The CDR3 region is CAGGRDSCYEQYF. CDR3 nucleotide sequence: TGTGCCGGGGGCCGGGACAGTTGCTACGAGCAGTACTTC. Variable domain in full (rest from reference TRBV30 and TRBJ2-7): SQTIHQWPATLVQPVGSPLSLECTVEGTSNPNLYWYRQAAGRGLQLLFYSVGIGQISSEVPQNLSASRPQDRQFILSSKKLLLSDSGFYLCAGGRDSCYEQYFGPGTRLTVT.

This clone has a handful of counts. The chain joins TRBV30 to TRBJ1-2; 9 bases fit TRBD1. The germline CDR1 and CDR2 sequences are GTSNPN and SVGIG (reference sequence). V lost 3 bases and J lost 6; bases outside the gene matches: 5. This CDR3 comprises 13 residues. The CDR3 sequence is CAWSPTGGDGYTF. The CDR3 DNA reads as TGTGCCTGGAGCCCCACAGGGGGCGATGGCTACACCTTC.